Sequencing of this TCR beta chain was carried out in a study of vaccination and CD4 T cells after COVID-19. In the case of this clonotype: Antigen specificity is unknown.

The Oncomine TCR Beta short-read assay generated sequence data from the DNA of cultured CD4+ T cells. A single record per CDR3 protein comes from TCRdb applying MiXCR to the PCR reads. The top ten hold roughly 8% of the sample, which has some 9,000 distinct CDR3 sequences, about 55% seen once. Stated treatment: roughly 10-day PBMC culture with coronavirus spike peptide pools or control peptides (ViraFEST assay). The CDR3 extends over 18 amino acids. CDR1 and CDR2 from the germline V gene are DFQATT and SNEGSKA (reference sequence). Trimming left V 1 base short and J 0 bases short, with 22 bases between.

This sequence originates from a human donor who had recovered from COVID-19. This rearrangement joins TRBV20-1 to TRBJ2-7; perhaps D is TRBD1 or TRBD2 (5 bases each). Input material: CD4+ T cells from blood, cultured in vitro. In nucleotides, the CDR3 is TGCAGTGCTAGAGGCCGGGACCGAAGAAGCCCCAGCTCCTACGAGCAGTACTTC. This sequence encodes CSARGRDRRSPSSYEQYF.